Following are 19 T cell receptor beta chains from one sample sequenced in a study of cytomegalovirus exposure and HLA in healthy donors (dated by TCRdb to 2015 to 2018). Libraries were prepared through the immunoSEQ multiplex PCR assay. For the multiplex PCR, a mixture combining 60 forward primers for TCR Vbeta segments and 13 reverse primers for TCR Jbeta segments was used. TCRdb took over this immuneACCESS table, retaining in-frame rearrangements with V and J assigned. Such tables are incomplete; in checked studies, under half of the missing clones stem from an unresolved V gene, and the remainder is unexplained. The sample yields around 150,000 clones; about 75% were counted once. Of the sample, around 0.89% is held by the ten largest clones. The sequencing sample was made of PBMCs. Every receptor here comes from a woman aged 45 to 65 in good health and CMV-seropositive.

This rearrangement joins TRBV14 to TRBJ1-2; 11 bases agree with TRBD1. The V gene's germline CDR1 is SGHDN and CDR2 FVKESK. V lost 1 base and J lost 7; bases outside the gene matches: 5. The CDR3 length is 15 residues. As DNA, the CDR3 is TGTGCCAGCAGCCAAGCCGGGACAGGGGGAATTGGCTACACCTTC. This gives the protein CASSQAGTGGIGYTF.

V gene TRBV5-6 combines with J gene TRBJ1-5, with no clear D. Trimming left V 2 bases short and J 0 bases short, with 18 bases between. CDR3 length equals 18 residues. The V gene's germline CDR1 is SGHDT and CDR2 YYEEEE. The CDR3 bases are TGTGCCAGCAGCTTAGAACCGAGGGTAGGAGATAGCAATCAGCCCCAGCATTTT. Its translation is CASSLEPRVGDSNQPQHF.

This rearrangement joins TRBV28 to TRBJ1-5; D is undetermined. This CDR3 comprises 11 residues. Germline values: CDR1 MDHEN, CDR2 SYDVKM. V lost 3 bases to trimming and J lost 6 bases, with 3 bases between them. For the CDR3, the DNA is TGTGCCAGCAGTTTTCGTCAGCCCCAGCATTTT. This gives the protein CASSFRQPQHF. Full variable domain (remainder filled in from reference TRBV28 and TRBJ1-5): DVKVTQSSRYLVKRTGEKVFLECVQDMDHENMFWYRQDPGLGLRLIYFSYDVKMKEKGDIPEGYSVSREKKERFSLILESASTNQTSMYLCASSFRQPQHFGDGTRLSIL.

The V and J genes are TRBV7-2 and TRBJ2-1; D not certain. This CDR3 comprises 14 residues. CDR1 and CDR2 from the germline V gene are SGHTA and FQGNSA. Trimming took off 2 bases at V and 6 bases at J, with 11 bases between the two ends. The CDR3 nucleotides are TGTGCCAGCAGCTTACTGATGGGCCCCAATGAGCAGTTCTTC. It specifies CASSLLMGPNEQFF. Filled out from reference TRBV7-2 and TRBJ2-1, the complete variable domain reads GAGVSQSPSNKVTEKGKDVELRCDPISGHTALYWYRQSLGQGLEFLIYFQGNSAPDKSGLPSDRFSAERTGGSVSTLTIQRTQQEDSAVYLCASSLLMGPNEQFFGPGTRLTVL.

This chain joins TRBV27 and TRBJ2-1, with 7 nucleotides matching TRBD1. The CDR3 length is 11 residues. From germline, CDR1 is MNHEY and CDR2 SMNVEV (reference sequence). J was trimmed by 9 bases and V by 6 bases; bases with no gene match: 2. As DNA, the CDR3 is TGTGCCAGCAGACAGGGGACTGAGCAGTTCTTC. This gives the protein CASRQGTEQFF.

V usage is TRBV7-9 and J usage is TRBJ1-5, with D perhaps TRBD1 (5 bases). The CDR3 has 14 amino acids. Per germline, CDR1 SEHNR and CDR2 FQNEAQ (reference sequence). Trimming took off 5 bases at V and 0 bases at J, with 8 bases between the two ends. CDR3 in amino acids: CASSPQGSNQPQHF. CDR3 DNA: TGTGCCAGCAGCCCTCAGGGTAGCAATCAGCCCCAGCATTTT.

The genes are TRBV9 and TRBJ2-3, with D possibly TRBD1 on 5 matching bases. This CDR3 has 15 residues. The germline gives CDR1 SGDLS, CDR2 YYNGEE. Trimming removed 0 bases at V and 6 bases at J, with 14 bases between. CDR3 in amino acids: CASSVEGLDYDTQYF. Written as DNA, the CDR3 is TGTGCCAGCAGCGTAGAGGGGCTAGATTATGATACGCAGTATTTT.

The chain is built from TRBV21-1 and TRBJ1-5; TRBD1 is the table's D call, not checked against the DNA. TRBV21-1 is a listed pseudogene. The CDR3 is 19 residues long. CDR3 protein: CASSAYTYRDRGGNQPQHF. The CDR3 region has the DNA TGTGCCAGCAGCGCTTACACTTACCGGGACAGGGGAGGCAATCAGCCCCAGCATTTT.

This clone is a singleton in its sample. V and J are TRBV18 and TRBJ1-5; D remains ambiguous. From germline, CDR1 is KGHSH and CDR2 LQKENI. The CDR3 spans 12 residues. V shed 5 bases and J shed 9 bases, with 11 bases lying between them. Written as DNA, the CDR3 is TGTGCCAGCTCAGAAGAATCAGGGCCCCAGCATTTT. It codes for CASSEESGPQHF. Variable domain in full (rest from reference TRBV18 and TRBJ1-5): NAGVMQNPRHLVRRRGQEARLRCSPMKGHSHVYWYRQLPEEGLKFMVYLQKENIIDESGMPKERFSAEFPKEGPSILRIQQVVRGDSAAYFCASSEESGPQHFGDGTRLSIL.

The rearrangement links TRBV11-3 to TRBJ2-1; 11 bases agree with TRBD2. The CDR3 consists of 15 residues. With V trimmed by 3 bases and J by 9 bases, 7 bases remained unmatched. The germline gives CDR1 SGHNT, CDR2 YENEEA. The CDR3 bases are TGTGCCAGCAGCTTTAGCGGGGGGGCCGGAGGTGAGCAGTTCTTC. Translation: CASSFSGGAGGEQFF.

This rearrangement joins TRBV5-4 to TRBJ1-2; a weak D match, TRBD1 (6 bases). The CDR3 contains 13 residues. Trimming left V 3 bases short and J 6 bases short, with 12 bases between. The germline V gene has CDR1 SGHNT and CDR2 YYREEE (reference sequence). CDR3 nucleotide sequence: TGTGCCAGCAGCTGGACAGCTATAGATGGCTACACCTTC. It encodes CASSWTAIDGYTF.

This chain connects TRBV10-2 to TRBJ2-3; 8 bases map to TRBD1. CDR1 is WSHSY, CDR2 SAAADI, per germline. The V segment lost 0 bases and the J segment 7 bases; nucleotides outside the gene matches: 6. The length of the CDR3 is 15 residues. In nucleotides, the CDR3 is TGCGCCAGCAGTGAGTCGCCAGGGGGCGCGTATACGCAGTATTTT. Protein product: CASSESPGGAYTQYF.

The chain combines TRBV25-1 with TRBJ2-5; D is unresolved. V was trimmed by 4 bases and J by 2 bases, leaving 11 bases between them. The CDR3 spans 14 residues. CDR1 MGHDK and CDR2 SYGVNS come from the germline V gene. CDR3 DNA sequence: TGTGCCAGCAGTGTCAGTGGGCTACAAGAGACCCAGTACTTC. It codes for CASSVSGLQETQYF.

In this sample, this clone turned up a few times. The chain uses TRBV5-1 and TRBJ2-3, with 7 nucleotides matching TRBD1. CDR1 and CDR2 from the germline V gene are SGHRS and YFSETQ. Unmatched junction bases numbered 16, after V lost 3 bases and J lost 0 bases. The CDR3 length is 19 residues. The CDR3 region is CASSSTIAPTGTSTDTQYF. Written as DNA, the CDR3 is TGCGCCAGCAGCTCCACGATTGCTCCGACAGGGACCAGCACAGATACGCAGTATTTT.

The chain employs TRBV19 and TRBJ1-2, with D perhaps matching TRBD1 (5 bases). The V gene's germline CDR1 is LNHDA and CDR2 SQIVND (reference sequence). V lost 3 bases to trimming and J lost 8 bases, with 13 bases between them. The length of the CDR3 is 13 residues. The CDR3 loop is CASSIYGGSGYTF. The CDR3 nucleotides are TGTGCCAGTAGTATTTACGGGGGGAGCGGCTACACCTTC. Full variable domain (outside the CDR3, taken from reference TRBV19 and TRBJ1-2): DGGITQSPKYLFRKEGQNVTLSCEQNLNHDAMYWYRQDPGQGLRLIYYSQIVNDFQKGDIAEGYSVSREKKESFPLTVTSAQKNPTAFYLCASSIYGGSGYTFGSGTRLTVV.

The chain is built from TRBV5-1 and TRBJ1-4; the match to TRBD1 covers 9 bases. CDR3 size: 15 residues. After removal of 5 bases from V and 4 bases from J, the junction contained 6 bases not matched to a gene. CDR1 and CDR2 from the germline V gene are SGHRS and YFSETQ. The CDR3, as DNA: TGCGCCAGCAGGCGAACAGGGGGCGGTAATGAAAAACTGTTTTTT. Translated, it gives CASRRTGGGNEKLFF. Looking up the rest from reference TRBV5-1 and TRBJ1-4 gives the full variable domain: KAGVTQTPRYLIKTRGQQVTLSCSPISGHRSVSWYQQTPGQGLQFLFEYFSETQRNKGNFPGRFSGRQFSNSRSEMNVSTLELGDSALYLCASRRTGGGNEKLFFGSGTQLSVL.

The V and J genes are TRBV25-1 and TRBJ1-5; no reliable D call. The ends were cut back, 8 bases at V and 3 bases at J, with 14 bases in the middle. The CDR3 runs 14 residues. Germline values: CDR1 MGHDK, CDR2 SYGVNS. CDR3 in DNA: TGTGCCAGCGCTGCACTAGGGAACAATCAGCCCCAGCATTTT. Protein sequence: CASAALGNNQPQHF.

The V and J genes are TRBV27 and TRBJ1-1, with 7 bases matching TRBD1. CDR1 and CDR2 from the germline V gene are MNHEY and SMNVEV (reference sequence). The CDR3 sequence is 16 residues long. The V and J ends lost 4 bases and 1 base, in that order; junction bases with no gene match: 9. The CDR3, as DNA: TGTGCCAGCAGTTCTCCGACAGGGTTGACGAACACTGAAGCTTTCTTT. Translating gives CASSSPTGLTNTEAFF.

The chain is built from TRBV5-4 and TRBJ2-1, with D maybe TRBD2 (6 bases). Germline CDR1 and CDR2: SGHNT and YYREEE (reference sequence). The V and J ends lost 0 bases and 1 base respectively, with 11 bases between them. The CDR3 is 16 amino acids. This chain's CDR3 is CASSLAGGVSYNEQFF. CDR3 coding DNA: TGTGCCAGCAGCTTGGCCGGAGGGGTTTCCTACAATGAGCAGTTCTTC.